Listed below are T cell receptor beta chains from one sample, sequenced in a study of T cell responses to AZD1222 COVID-19 vaccine. This table comes from immunoSEQ multiplex PCR, and its TCRdb copy is limited to in-frame clones, with some not included. The sample yields roughly 35,000 clones, 70% to 90% seen once. The sequencing here drew on peripheral blood, taken 28 days after the second AZD1222 dose. Receptors were obtained from an adult who received the AZD1222 COVID-19 vaccine. Both conserved end residues are part of each CDR3. D genes are given only for firm matches. Expanded clones get a size class; other rows say once, few or many, or leave the size out.

v_call	d_call	j_call	clone_size	cdr3_aa	cdr3_nt
TRBV28	TRBD2	TRBJ2-2	-	CASSLGVGGSATGELFF	TGTGCCAGCAGTTTGGGGGTGGGAGGGTCGGCCACCGGGGAGCTGTTTTTT
TRBV4-2	TRBD1	TRBJ1-3	-	CASSQQTGAPMNTIYF	TGTGCCAGCAGCCAGCAGACAGGGGCCCCCATGAACACCATATATTTT
TRBV7-2	-	TRBJ1-2	-	CASSSTSFNGYTF	TGTGCCAGCAGCTCGACCTCCTTTAACGGCTACACCTTC
TRBV30	-	TRBJ1-3	-	CAWTQRGAAGNTIYF	TGTGCCTGGACCCAAAGGGGGGCAGCTGGAAACACCATATATTTT
TRBV7-3	-	TRBJ1-3	-	CASSLGPTGAGNTIYF	TGTGCCAGCAGCTTAGGTCCTACAGGAGCTGGAAACACCATATATTTT
TRBV27	-	TRBJ2-7	few	CASSIEGVGGTEQYF	TGTGCCAGCAGTATAGAGGGGGTAGGTGGGACGGAGCAGTACTTC
TRBV6-5	TRBD1	TRBJ1-1	once	CASSRPGQGGTEAFF	TGTGCCAGCAGTCGCCCGGGACAGGGAGGCACTGAAGCTTTCTTT
TRBV29-1	-	TRBJ2-2	-	CSAWAYTGELFF	TGCAGCGCCTGGGCCTACACCGGGGAGCTGTTTTTT
TRBV2	-	TRBJ2-3	-	CASTTMRGGGTDTQYF	TGTGCCAGCACGACTATGAGGGGCGGGGGCACAGATACGCAGTATTTT
TRBV7-3	-	TRBJ1-1	-	CASSLMRGGVTEAFF	TGTGCCAGCAGCTTAATGAGGGGAGGAGTCACTGAAGCTTTCTTT
TRBV10-3	-	TRBJ1-1	-	CAISESADGYTEAFF	TGTGCCATCAGTGAGTCAGCCGATGGGTACACTGAAGCTTTCTTT
TRBV18	TRBD1	TRBJ2-2	-	CASSRGTGGYTGELFF	TGTGCCAGCTCCCGAGGGACAGGGGGCTACACCGGGGAGCTGTTTTTT
TRBV7-2	TRBD2	TRBJ2-3	-	CASSLGFGAGATDTQYF	TGTGCCAGCAGCTTAGGGTTTGGAGCGGGAGCAACAGATACGCAGTATTTT
TRBV18	-	TRBJ1-3	-	CASSPSAPGNTIYF	TGTGCCAGCTCACCCTCAGCCCCTGGAAACACCATATATTTT
TRBV4-1	-	TRBJ1-1	-	CASSQDNWVAGTEAFF	TGCGCCAGCAGCCAAGATAATTGGGTGGCGGGCACTGAAGCTTTCTTT
TRBV4-1	-	TRBJ2-7	once	CASSQGSTYEQYF	TGCGCCAGCAGCCAAGGGAGTACCTACGAGCAGTACTTC
TRBV2	-	TRBJ1-1	-	CASSLQERNTEAFF	TGTGCCAGCAGTTTACAGGAAAGGAACACTGAAGCTTTCTTT
TRBV14	-	TRBJ2-7	-	CASSQDIVAYEQYF	TGTGCCAGCAGCCAAGATATCGTGGCCTACGAGCAGTACTTC
TRBV11-2	-	TRBJ1-1	few	CASSFRGGRAFF	TGTGCCAGCAGTTTCCGCGGGGGTAGAGCTTTCTTT
TRBV11-3	-	TRBJ2-2	-	CASSSQGLNTGELFF	TGTGCCAGCAGCTCCCAAGGACTAAACACCGGGGAGCTGTTTTTT
TRBV2	-	TRBJ1-5	-	CASSERRGYQPQHF	TGTGCCAGCAGTGAACGGCGGGGATACCAGCCCCAGCATTTT
TRBV18	-	TRBJ1-6	-	CASSPNGYNSPLHF	TGTGCCAGCTCACCTAATGGCTATAATTCACCCCTCCACTTT
TRBV18	TRBD1	TRBJ1-2	-	CASTGQGDGYTF	TGTGCCAGCACGGGACAGGGGGATGGCTACACCTTC
TRBV13	TRBD2	TRBJ2-4	few	CASSLASGGLGNIQYF	TGTGCCAGCAGCTTAGCTAGCGGGGGGCTAGGGAACATTCAGTACTTC
TRBV5-6	-	TRBJ2-3	-	CASSLLGQGGDTQYF	TGTGCCAGCAGCTTGTTGGGCCAGGGTGGGGATACGCAGTATTTT
TRBV27	-	TRBJ2-7	few	CASSLWAGGRQGNEQYF	TGTGCCAGCAGTTTATGGGCGGGGGGCAGACAGGGGAACGAGCAGTACTTC
TRBV12-3/TRBV12-4	-	TRBJ1-2	few	CASSPHRLGYTF	TGTGCCAGCAGTCCACATAGGCTAGGCTACACCTTC
TRBV5-5	-	TRBJ1-4	-	CASSWAGTRNEKLFF	TGTGCCAGCAGCTGGGCCGGGACACGGAATGAAAAACTGTTTTTT
TRBV6-1	TRBD2	TRBJ2-7	-	CASSETSGGPYEQYF	TGTGCCAGCAGTGAAACTAGCGGGGGGCCCTACGAGCAGTACTTC
TRBV6-5	-	TRBJ1-1	once	CASIAEYMNTEAFF	TGTGCCAGCATCGCAGAATACATGAACACTGAAGCTTTCTTT
TRBV5-1	TRBD2	TRBJ2-7	-	CASSTGLAGNSYEQYF	TGCGCCAGCAGCACCGGACTAGCGGGTAACTCCTACGAGCAGTACTTC
TRBV27	-	TRBJ2-2	-	CASSGNYRKTGELFF	TGTGCCAGCAGTGGAAACTACAGGAAAACCGGGGAGCTGTTTTTT
TRBV3-1/TRBV3-2	TRBD2	TRBJ2-1	once	CASSQPSFAGEFNEQFF	TGTGCCAGCAGCCAACCCTCTTTCGCGGGAGAGTTTAATGAGCAGTTCTTC
TRBV11-1	TRBD2	TRBJ2-7	-	CASSPDGTSVREQYF	TGTGCCAGCAGCCCGGATGGGACTAGCGTCCGGGAGCAGTACTTC
TRBV27	TRBD2	TRBJ2-5	-	CASSFLNSGVQTQYF	TGTGCCAGCAGTTTTTTAAATAGCGGGGTGCAGACCCAGTACTTC
TRBV5-1	TRBD1	TRBJ1-2	-	CASSQDRYGYTF	TGCGCCAGCAGCCAGGACAGGTATGGCTACACCTTC
TRBV11-2	-	TRBJ2-7	-	CASSPPGADSYEQYF	TGTGCCAGCAGCCCCCCAGGAGCGGACTCCTACGAGCAGTACTTC
TRBV12-3/TRBV12-4	TRBD1	TRBJ1-1	once	CASILQGNEAFF	TGTGCCAGCATCCTACAGGGGAACGAAGCTTTCTTT
TRBV7-9	TRBD1	TRBJ1-3	few	CASSFGQGLGNTIYF	TGTGCCAGCAGCTTCGGACAGGGGTTAGGAAACACCATATATTTT
TRBV6-1	-	TRBJ1-5	-	CASSEVPGPQPQHF	TGTGCCAGCAGTGAAGTACCCGGGCCACAGCCCCAGCATTTT
TRBV10-2	-	TRBJ2-7	-	CASSAEASTYEQYF	TGCGCCAGCAGTGCTGAGGCCTCAACCTACGAGCAGTACTTC
TRBV6-5	-	TRBJ2-1	-	CASTFRGSGYNEQFF	TGTGCCAGCACCTTCCGGGGGAGCGGTTACAATGAGCAGTTCTTC